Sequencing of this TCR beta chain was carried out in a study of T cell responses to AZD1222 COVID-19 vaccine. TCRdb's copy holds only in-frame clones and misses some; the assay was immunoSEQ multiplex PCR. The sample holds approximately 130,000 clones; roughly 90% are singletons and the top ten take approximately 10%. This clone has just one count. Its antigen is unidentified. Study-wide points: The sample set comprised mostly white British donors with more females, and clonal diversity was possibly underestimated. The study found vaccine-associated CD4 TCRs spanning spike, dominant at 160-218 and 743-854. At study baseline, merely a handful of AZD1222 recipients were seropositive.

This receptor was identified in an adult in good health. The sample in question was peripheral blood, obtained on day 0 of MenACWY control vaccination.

The CDR3 nucleotides read TGTGCCAGCAGCGTATTAGCGGGAGGGCCCTGGGAGCAGTACTTC. This codes for CASSVLAGGPWEQYF. The V gene is TRBV5-5, the J gene TRBJ2-7, with TRBD2 matching over 11 bases. J gave up 7 bases and V 4 bases, and 10 bases lay outside the gene matches. This CDR3 comprises 15 residues. Germline CDR1 SGHKS, CDR2 YYEKEE (reference sequence).